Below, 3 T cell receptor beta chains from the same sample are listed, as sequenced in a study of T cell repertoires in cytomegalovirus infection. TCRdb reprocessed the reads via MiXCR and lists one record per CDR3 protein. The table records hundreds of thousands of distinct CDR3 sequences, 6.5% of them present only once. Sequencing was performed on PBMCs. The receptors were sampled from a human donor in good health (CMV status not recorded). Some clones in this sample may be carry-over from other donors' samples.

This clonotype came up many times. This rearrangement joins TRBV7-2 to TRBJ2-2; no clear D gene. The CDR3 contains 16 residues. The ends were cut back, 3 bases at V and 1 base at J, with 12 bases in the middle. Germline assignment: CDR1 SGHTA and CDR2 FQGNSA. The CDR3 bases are TGTGCCAGCAGCTTCCCCGCTCTGCAGAACACCGGGGAGCTGTTTTTT. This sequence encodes CASSFPALQNTGELFF.

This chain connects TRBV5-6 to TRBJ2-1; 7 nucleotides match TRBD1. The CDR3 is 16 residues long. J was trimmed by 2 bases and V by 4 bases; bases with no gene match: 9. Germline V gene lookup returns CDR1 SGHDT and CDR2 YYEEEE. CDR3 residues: CASSIDRASPYNEQFF. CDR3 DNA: TGTGCCAGCAGCATCGACAGGGCCAGCCCCTACAATGAGCAGTTCTTC. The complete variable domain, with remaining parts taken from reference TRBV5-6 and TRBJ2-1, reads DAGVTQSPTHLIKTRGQQVTLRCSPKSGHDTVSWYQQALGQGPQFIFQYYEEEERQRGNFPDRFSGHQFPNYSSELNVNALLLGDSALYLCASSIDRASPYNEQFFGPGTRLTVL.

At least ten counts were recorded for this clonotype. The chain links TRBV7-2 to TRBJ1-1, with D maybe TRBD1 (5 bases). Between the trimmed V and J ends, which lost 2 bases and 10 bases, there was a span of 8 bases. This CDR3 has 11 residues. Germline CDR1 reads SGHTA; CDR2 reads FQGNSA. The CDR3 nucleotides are TGTGCCAGCAGCTTAAATGGGGGAGCTTTCTTT. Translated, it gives CASSLNGGAFF. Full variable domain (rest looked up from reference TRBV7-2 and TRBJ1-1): GAGVSQSPSNKVTEKGKDVELRCDPISGHTALYWYRQSLGQGLEFLIYFQGNSAPDKSGLPSDRFSAERTGGSVSTLTIQRTQQEDSAVYLCASSLNGGAFFGQGTRLTVV.